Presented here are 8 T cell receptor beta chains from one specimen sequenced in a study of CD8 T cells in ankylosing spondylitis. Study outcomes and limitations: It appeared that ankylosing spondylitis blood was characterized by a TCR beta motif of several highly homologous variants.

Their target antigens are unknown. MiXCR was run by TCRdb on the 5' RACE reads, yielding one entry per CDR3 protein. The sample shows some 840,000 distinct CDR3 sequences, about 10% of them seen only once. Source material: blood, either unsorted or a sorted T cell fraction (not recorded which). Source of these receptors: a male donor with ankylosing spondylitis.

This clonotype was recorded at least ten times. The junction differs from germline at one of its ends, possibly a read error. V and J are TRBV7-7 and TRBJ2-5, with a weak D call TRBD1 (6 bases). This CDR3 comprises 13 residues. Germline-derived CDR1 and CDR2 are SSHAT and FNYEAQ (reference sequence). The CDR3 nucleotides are TGTGCTAGCAGCAGAGACAGGTCTGAGACCCAGTACTTC. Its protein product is CASSRDRSETQYF.

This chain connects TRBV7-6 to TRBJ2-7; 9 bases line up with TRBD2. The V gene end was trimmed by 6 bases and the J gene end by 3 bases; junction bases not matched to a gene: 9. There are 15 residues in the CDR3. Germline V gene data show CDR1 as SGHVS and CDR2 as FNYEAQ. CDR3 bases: TGTGCCAGCAGAAAAGGGATAGCGGGGGACTACGAGCAGTACTTC. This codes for CASRKGIAGDYEQYF.

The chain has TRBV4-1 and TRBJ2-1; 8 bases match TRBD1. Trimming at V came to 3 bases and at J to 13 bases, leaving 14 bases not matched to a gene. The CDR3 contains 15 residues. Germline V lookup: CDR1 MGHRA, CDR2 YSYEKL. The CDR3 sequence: CASSQLGGTGHKQFF. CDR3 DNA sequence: TGCGCCAGCAGCCAGCTAGGGGGGACAGGACACAAACAGTTCTTC.

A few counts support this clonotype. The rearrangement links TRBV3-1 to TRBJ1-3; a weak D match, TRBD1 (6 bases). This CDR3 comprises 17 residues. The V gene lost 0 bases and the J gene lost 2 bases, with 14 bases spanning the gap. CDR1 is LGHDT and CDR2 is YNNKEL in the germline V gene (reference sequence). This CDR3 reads CASSQEGGRRTGNTIYF. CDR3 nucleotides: TGTGCCAGCAGCCAAGAAGGGGGGCGCAGGACTGGAAACACCATATATTTT.

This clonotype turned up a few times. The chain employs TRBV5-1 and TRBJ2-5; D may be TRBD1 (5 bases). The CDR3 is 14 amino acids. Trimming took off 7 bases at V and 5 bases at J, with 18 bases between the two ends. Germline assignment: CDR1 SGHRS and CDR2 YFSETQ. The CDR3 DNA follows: TGCGCCAGCCGACTTAATCTAGGGGCGGAGACCCAGTACTTC. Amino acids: CASRLNLGAETQYF. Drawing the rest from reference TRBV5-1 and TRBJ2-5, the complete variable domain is KAGVTQTPRYLIKTRGQQVTLSCSPISGHRSVSWYQQTPGQGLQFLFEYFSETQRNKGNFPGRFSGRQFSNSRSEMNVSTLELGDSALYLCASRLNLGAETQYFGPGTRLLVL.

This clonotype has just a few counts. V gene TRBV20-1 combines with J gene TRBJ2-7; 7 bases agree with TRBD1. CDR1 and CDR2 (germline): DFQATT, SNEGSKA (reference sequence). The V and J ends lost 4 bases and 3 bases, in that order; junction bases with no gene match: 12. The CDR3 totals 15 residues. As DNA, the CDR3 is TGCAGTGCTATAAACCCAAGGGGGCGGAACTACGAGCAGTACTTC. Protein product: CSAINPRGRNYEQYF.

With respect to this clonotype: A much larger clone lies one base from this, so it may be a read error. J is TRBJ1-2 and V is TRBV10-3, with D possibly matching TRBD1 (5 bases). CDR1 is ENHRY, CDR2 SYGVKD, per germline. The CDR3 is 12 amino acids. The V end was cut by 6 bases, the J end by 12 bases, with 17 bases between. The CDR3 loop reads CAISRDRSPHTF. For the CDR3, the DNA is TGTGCCATCAGCCGGGACCGTTCACCCCACACCTTC.

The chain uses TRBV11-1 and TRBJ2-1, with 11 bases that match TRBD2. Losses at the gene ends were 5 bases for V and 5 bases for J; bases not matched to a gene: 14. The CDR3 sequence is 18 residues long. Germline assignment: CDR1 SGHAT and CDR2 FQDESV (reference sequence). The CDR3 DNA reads TGTGCCAGCAGCCCGCGGGATAGCGGGAGGGCTATCCACAATGAGCAGTTCTTC. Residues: CASSPRDSGRAIHNEQFF. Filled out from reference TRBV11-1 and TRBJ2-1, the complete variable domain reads EAEVAQSPRYKITEKSQAVAFWCDPISGHATLYWYRQILGQGPELLVQFQDESVVDDSQLPKDRFSAERLKGVDSTLKIQPAELGDSAMYLCASSPRDSGRAIHNEQFFGPGTRLTVL.